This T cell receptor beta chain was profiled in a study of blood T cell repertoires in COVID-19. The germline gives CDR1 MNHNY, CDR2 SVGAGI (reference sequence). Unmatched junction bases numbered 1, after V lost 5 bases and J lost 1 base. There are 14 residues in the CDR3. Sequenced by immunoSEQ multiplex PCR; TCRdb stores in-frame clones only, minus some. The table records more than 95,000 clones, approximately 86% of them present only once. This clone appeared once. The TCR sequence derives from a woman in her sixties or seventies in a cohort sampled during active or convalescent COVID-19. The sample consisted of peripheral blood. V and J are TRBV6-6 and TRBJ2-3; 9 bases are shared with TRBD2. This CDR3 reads CASSLAGRTDTQYF. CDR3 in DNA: TGTGCCAGCAGTCTAGCGGGACGCACAGATACGCAGTATTTT.